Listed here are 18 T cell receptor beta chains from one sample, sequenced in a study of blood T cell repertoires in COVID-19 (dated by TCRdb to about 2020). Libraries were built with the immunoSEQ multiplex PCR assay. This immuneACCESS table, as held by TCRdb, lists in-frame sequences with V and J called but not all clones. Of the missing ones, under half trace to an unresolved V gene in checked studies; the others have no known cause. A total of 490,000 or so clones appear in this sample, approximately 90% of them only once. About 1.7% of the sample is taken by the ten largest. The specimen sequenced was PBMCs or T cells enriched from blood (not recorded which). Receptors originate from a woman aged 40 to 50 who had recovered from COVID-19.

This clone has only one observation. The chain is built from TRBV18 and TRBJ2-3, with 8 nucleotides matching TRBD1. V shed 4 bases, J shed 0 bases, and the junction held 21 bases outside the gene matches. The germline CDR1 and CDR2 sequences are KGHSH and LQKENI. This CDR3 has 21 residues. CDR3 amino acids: CASSHTPGQVRGSGSTDTQYF. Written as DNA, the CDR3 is TGTGCCAGCTCACACACCCCGGGACAGGTCCGGGGAAGCGGTAGCACAGATACGCAGTATTTT.

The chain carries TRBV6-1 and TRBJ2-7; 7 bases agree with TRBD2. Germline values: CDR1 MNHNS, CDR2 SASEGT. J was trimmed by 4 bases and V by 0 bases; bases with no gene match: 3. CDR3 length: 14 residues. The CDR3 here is CASSEAWGGYEQYF. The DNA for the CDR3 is TGTGCCAGCAGTGAAGCGTGGGGGGGATACGAGCAGTACTTC.

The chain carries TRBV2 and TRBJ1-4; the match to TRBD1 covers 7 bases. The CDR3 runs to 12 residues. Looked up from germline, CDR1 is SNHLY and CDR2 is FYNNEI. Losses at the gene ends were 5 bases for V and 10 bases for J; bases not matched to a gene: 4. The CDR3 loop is CASSWDSLKLFF. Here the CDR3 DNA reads TGTGCCAGCAGTTGGGACAGCCTAAAACTGTTTTTT.

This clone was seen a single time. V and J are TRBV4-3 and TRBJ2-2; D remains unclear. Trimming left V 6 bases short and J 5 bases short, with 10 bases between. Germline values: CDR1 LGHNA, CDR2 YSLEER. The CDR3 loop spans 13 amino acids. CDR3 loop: CASSPSLTGELFF. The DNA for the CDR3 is TGCGCCAGCAGTCCCTCTTTGACCGGGGAGCTGTTTTTT.

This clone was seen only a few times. This chain's CDR3 is CASSFFPRRTGELFF. The CDR3 bases are TGTGCCAGCAGTTTCTTCCCGAGGCGCACCGGGGAGCTGTTTTTT. V and J are TRBV28 and TRBJ2-2; D is unresolved. The CDR3 is made up of 15 amino acids. Trimming took 3 bases from V and 4 from J, leaving 12 bases between them. CDR1 and CDR2 (germline): MDHEN, SYDVKM.

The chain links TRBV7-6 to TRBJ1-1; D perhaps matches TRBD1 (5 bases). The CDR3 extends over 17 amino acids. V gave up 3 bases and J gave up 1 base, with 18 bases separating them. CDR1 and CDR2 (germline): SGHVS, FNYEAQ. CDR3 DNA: TGTGCCAGCAGCTTCTATCCCCTCGGGGGTAAGAACACTGAAGCTTTCTTT. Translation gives CASSFYPLGGKNTEAFF.

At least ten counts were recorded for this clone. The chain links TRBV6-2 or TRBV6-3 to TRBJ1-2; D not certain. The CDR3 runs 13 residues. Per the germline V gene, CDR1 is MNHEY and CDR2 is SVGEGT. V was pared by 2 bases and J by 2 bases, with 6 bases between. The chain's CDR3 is CASSYEGNYGYTF. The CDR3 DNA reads TGTGCCAGCAGTTACGAGGGCAACTATGGCTACACCTTC.

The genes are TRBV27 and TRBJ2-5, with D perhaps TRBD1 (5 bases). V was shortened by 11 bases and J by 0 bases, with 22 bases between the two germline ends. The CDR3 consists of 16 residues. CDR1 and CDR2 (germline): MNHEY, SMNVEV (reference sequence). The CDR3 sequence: CAPRREISGYQETQYF. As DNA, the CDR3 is TGTGCCCCCCGGCGCGAGATTTCAGGGTACCAAGAGACCCAGTACTTC.

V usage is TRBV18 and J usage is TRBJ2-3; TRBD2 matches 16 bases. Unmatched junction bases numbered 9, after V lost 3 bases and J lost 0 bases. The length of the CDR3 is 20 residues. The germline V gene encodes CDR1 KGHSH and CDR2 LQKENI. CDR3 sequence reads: CASSPGTSGRARGSTDTQYF. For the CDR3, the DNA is TGTGCCAGCTCACCGGGGACTAGCGGGAGGGCCCGCGGCAGCACAGATACGCAGTATTTT.

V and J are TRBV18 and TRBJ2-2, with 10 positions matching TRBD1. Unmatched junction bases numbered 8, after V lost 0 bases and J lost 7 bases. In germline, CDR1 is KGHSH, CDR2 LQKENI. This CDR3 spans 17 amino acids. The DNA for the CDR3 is TGTGCCAGCTCACCACCTAAAGGGACAGGGGTCGGCGGGGAGCTGTTTTTT. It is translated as CASSPPKGTGVGGELFF.

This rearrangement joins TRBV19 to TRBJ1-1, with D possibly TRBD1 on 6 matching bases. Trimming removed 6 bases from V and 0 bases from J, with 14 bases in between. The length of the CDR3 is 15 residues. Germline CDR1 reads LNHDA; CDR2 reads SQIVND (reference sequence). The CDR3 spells CASSSRGRLNTEAFF. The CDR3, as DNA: TGTGCCAGTAGCTCCAGGGGCAGGTTGAACACTGAAGCTTTCTTT.

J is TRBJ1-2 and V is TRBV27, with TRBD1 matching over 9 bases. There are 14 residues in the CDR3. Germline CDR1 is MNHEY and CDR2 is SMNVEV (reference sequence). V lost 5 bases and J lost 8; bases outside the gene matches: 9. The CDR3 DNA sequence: TGTGCCAGCAGTCCCACCGGGACAGGGTTCGGCTACACCTTC. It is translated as CASSPTGTGFGYTF.

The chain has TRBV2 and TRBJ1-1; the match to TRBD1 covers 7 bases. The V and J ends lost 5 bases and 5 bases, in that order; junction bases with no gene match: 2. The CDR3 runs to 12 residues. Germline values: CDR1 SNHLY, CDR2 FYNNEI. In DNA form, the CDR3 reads TGTGCCAGCAGTACACAGGGGACTGAAGCTTTCTTT. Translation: CASSTQGTEAFF.

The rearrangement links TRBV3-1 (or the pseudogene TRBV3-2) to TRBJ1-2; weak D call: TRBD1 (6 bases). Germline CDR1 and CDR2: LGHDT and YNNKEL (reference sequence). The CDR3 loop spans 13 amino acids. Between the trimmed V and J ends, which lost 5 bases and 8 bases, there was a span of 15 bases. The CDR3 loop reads CASSNRVREGYTF. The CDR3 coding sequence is TGTGCCAGCAGCAACAGGGTAAGGGAGGGCTACACCTTC.

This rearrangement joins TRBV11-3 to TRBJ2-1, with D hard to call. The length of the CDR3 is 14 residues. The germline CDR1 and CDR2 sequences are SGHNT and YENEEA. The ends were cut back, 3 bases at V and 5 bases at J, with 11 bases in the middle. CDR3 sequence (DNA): TGTGCCAGCAGCTTTCTGTCTCGGGACAATGAGCAGTTCTTC. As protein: CASSFLSRDNEQFF.

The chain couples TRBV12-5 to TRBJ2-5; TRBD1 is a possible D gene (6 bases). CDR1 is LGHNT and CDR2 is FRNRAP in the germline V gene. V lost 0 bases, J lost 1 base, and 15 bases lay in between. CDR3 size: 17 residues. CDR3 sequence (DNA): TGTGCTAGTGGTTTGGTAGTTTATGGGGGCAGCCAAGAGACCCAGTACTTC. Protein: CASGLVVYGGSQETQYF.

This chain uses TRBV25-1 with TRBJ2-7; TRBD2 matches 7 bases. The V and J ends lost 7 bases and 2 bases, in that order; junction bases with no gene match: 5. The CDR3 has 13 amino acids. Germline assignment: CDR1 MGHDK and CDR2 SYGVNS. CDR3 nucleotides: TGTGCCAGCATTGGGCGGGAGCCCTACGAGCAGTACTTC. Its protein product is CASIGREPYEQYF.

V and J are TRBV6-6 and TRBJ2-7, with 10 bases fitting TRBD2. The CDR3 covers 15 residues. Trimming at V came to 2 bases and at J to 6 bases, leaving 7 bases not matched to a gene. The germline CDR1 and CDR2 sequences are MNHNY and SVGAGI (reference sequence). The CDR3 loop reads CASSYGLAGDSEQYF. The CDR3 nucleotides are TGTGCCAGCAGTTACGGGCTAGCGGGAGACTCCGAGCAGTACTTC.